These 24 T cell receptor beta chains originate from one sample sequenced in a study of cytotoxic CD8 clonotypes in ibrutinib-treated CLL listed by TCRdb under 2021. Library generation was performed with the immunoSEQ multiplex PCR assay. Imported from immuneACCESS, the table was reduced by TCRdb to in-frame sequences with V and J called. These copies leave out some clones; in studies compared against another copy, an unresolved V gene accounts for under half, and the cause of the remainder is not known. In this sample the table shows under 300,000 clones, around 69% of which occur a single time. Together, the top ten hold about 5.7% of the sample. The time point tag for this specimen amounts to: progressive disease on ibrutinib. The sequenced sample was PBMCs, obtained at disease progression, from a patient treated with ibrutinib. Receptors originate from a human donor with chronic lymphocytic leukemia.

In this sample, this clone turned up a few times. This rearrangement joins TRBV5-6 to TRBJ2-2; TRBD1 aligns across 8 bases. J gave up 0 bases and V 4 bases, and 5 bases lay outside the gene matches. Germline assignment: CDR1 SGHDT and CDR2 YYEEEE. The length of the CDR3 is 16 residues. The chain's CDR3 is CASSIRTGTNTGELFF. DNA for the CDR3: TGTGCCAGCAGCATTCGGACAGGGACGAACACCGGGGAGCTGTTTTTT.

There are a few counts of this clone. The chain uses TRBV27 and TRBJ2-5; 10 bases are shared with TRBD2. This CDR3 has 16 amino acids. Germline V lookup: CDR1 MNHEY, CDR2 SMNVEV (reference sequence). Trimming took 4 bases from V and 5 from J; bases not matched to a gene: 10. The chain's CDR3 is CASSSLAGEPFETQYF. The CDR3 DNA reads TGTGCCAGCAGTTCCCTAGCGGGAGAGCCTTTCGAGACCCAGTACTTC.

The chain uses TRBV6-1 and TRBJ1-3; unclear D gene. This CDR3 has 15 amino acids. V lost 4 bases to trimming and J lost 0 bases, with 10 bases between them. Germline CDR1 reads MNHNS; CDR2 reads SASEGT. CDR3 nucleotide sequence: TGTGCCAGCAGTGCCAGCATCAACTCTGGAAACACCATATATTTT. This sequence encodes CASSASINSGNTIYF.

V and J are TRBV7-6 and TRBJ1-5, with D tentatively TRBD1 (5 bases). V lost 1 base to trimming and J lost 7 bases, with 11 bases between them. There are 14 residues in the CDR3. CDR1 SGHVS and CDR2 FNYEAQ come from the germline V gene. The CDR3 loop is CASSLGGSGQPQHF. The CDR3 region has the DNA TGTGCCAGCAGCTTAGGGGGGTCCGGGCAGCCCCAGCATTTT.

The V and J genes are TRBV6-4 and TRBJ2-1; weak D call: TRBD1 (6 bases). The CDR3 covers 15 residues. Trimming pared 6 bases from V and 2 bases from J, leaving 14 bases between. Germline V gives CDR1 MRHNA, CDR2 SNTAGT. This CDR3 is CASREGDRAYNEQFF. CDR3 nucleotides: TGTGCCAGCAGAGAGGGGGATAGAGCCTACAATGAGCAGTTCTTC.

The chain is built from TRBV7-8 and TRBJ2-7; tentatively, D is TRBD1 (6 bases). V dropped 5 bases and J dropped 8 bases, with 25 bases sitting between them. The CDR3 sequence is 16 residues long. In germline, CDR1 is SGHVS, CDR2 FQNEAQ. The DNA for the CDR3 is TGTGCCAGCAGCCTAGGACTGGGGACACATCTTATGAAGCAGTACTTC. Translated, it gives CASSLGLGTHLMKQYF. Combining the CDR3 with reference TRBV7-8 and TRBJ2-7 gives the whole variable domain GAGVSQSPRYKVAKRGQDVALRCDPISGHVSLFWYQQALGQGPEFLTYFQNEAQLDKSGLPSDRFFAERPEGSVSTLKIQRTQQEDSAVYLCASSLGLGTHLMKQYFGPGTRLTVT.

The CDR3 protein is CASSLTLAGNNEQFF. The CDR3 bases are TGTGCCAGCAGCTTAACGCTAGCGGGGAACAATGAGCAGTTCTTC. The rearrangement links TRBV7-3 to TRBJ2-1; 9 bases map to TRBD2. V was clipped by 0 bases and J by 5 bases; unmatched bases: 2. CDR3 size: 15 residues. The germline V gene encodes CDR1 SGHTA and CDR2 FQGTGA.

V and J are TRBV5-1 and TRBJ2-7, with D hard to call. V lost 4 bases and J lost 7, with 12 bases in between. Germline assignment: CDR1 SGHRS and CDR2 YFSETQ. The CDR3 sequence is 12 residues long. CDR3 DNA sequence: TGCGCCAGCAGCCTCGATTTACGGGAGCAGTACTTC. It is translated as CASSLDLREQYF. Drawing the rest from reference TRBV5-1 and TRBJ2-7, the complete variable domain is KAGVTQTPRYLIKTRGQQVTLSCSPISGHRSVSWYQQTPGQGLQFLFEYFSETQRNKGNFPGRFSGRQFSNSRSEMNVSTLELGDSALYLCASSLDLREQYFGPGTRLTVT.

The chain links TRBV15 to TRBJ2-5; the D is unclear. Trimming left V 3 bases short and J 4 bases short, with 9 bases between. This CDR3 has 13 amino acids. The germline CDR1 and CDR2 sequences are LNHNV and YYDKDF (reference sequence). CDR3 nucleotides: TGTGCCACCAGCAGCGGTACCCCAGAGACCCAGTACTTC. It specifies CATSSGTPETQYF.

The rearrangement joins TRBV9 to TRBJ2-3; 9 bases line up with TRBD2. Germline V lookup: CDR1 SGDLS, CDR2 YYNGEE. J lost 2 bases, V lost 0 bases, and 7 bases had no gene match. The CDR3 covers 17 residues. This CDR3 is CASSVVGLAGSTDTQYF. As DNA, the CDR3 is TGTGCCAGCAGCGTAGTCGGTCTAGCGGGATCCACAGATACGCAGTATTTT.

This chain uses TRBV7-6 with TRBJ1-5; weak D call: TRBD1 (5 bases). V lost 10 bases and J 4 bases, leaving 8 bases between the germline ends. Looked up from germline, CDR1 is SGHVS and CDR2 is FNYEAQ. CDR3 length equals 11 residues. The CDR3 coding sequence is TGTGCCACAGGGATAAATCAGCCCCAGCATTTT. Translation gives CATGINQPQHF.

This clone was counted once. The chain recombines TRBV9 with TRBJ1-2, with a tentative D call TRBD1 (5 bases). The V end lost 0 bases, the J end lost 4 bases, and 16 bases lay between the germline ends. The germline V gene encodes CDR1 SGDLS and CDR2 YYNGEE. CDR3 length equals 16 residues. The CDR3 region is CASSVGGAQLFYGYTF. CDR3 sequence (DNA): TGTGCCAGCAGCGTAGGAGGGGCCCAACTCTTCTATGGCTACACCTTC. The variable domain in full, completed from reference TRBV9 and TRBJ1-2, reads DSGVTQTPKHLITATGQRVTLRCSPRSGDLSVYWYQQSLDQGLQFLIQYYNGEERAKGNILERFSAQQFPDLHSELNLSSLELGDSALYFCASSVGGAQLFYGYTFGSGTRLTVV.

This rearrangement joins TRBV27 to TRBJ2-1; TRBD1 or TRBD2 may be the D gene (7 bases each). This CDR3 spans 16 amino acids. Trimming took off 4 bases at V and 2 bases at J, with 15 bases between the two ends. Germline CDR1 is MNHEY and CDR2 is SMNVEV (reference sequence). CDR3 amino acids: CASSWDSGVPYNEQFF. The DNA for the CDR3 is TGTGCCAGCAGTTGGGACAGCGGGGTGCCCTACAATGAGCAGTTCTTC.

The chain uses TRBV5-4 and TRBJ2-6; TRBD1 aligns across 11 bases. The CDR3 covers 17 residues. Germline CDR1 SGHNT, CDR2 YYREEE (reference sequence). J gave up 3 bases and V 4 bases, and 6 bases lay outside the gene matches. The CDR3 region is CASSPGQGADGANVLTF. DNA of the CDR3: TGTGCCAGCAGCCCCGGACAGGGGGCGGATGGGGCCAACGTCCTGACTTTC.

The chain uses TRBV29-1 and TRBJ2-7, with no clear D. Germline CDR1 and CDR2: SQVTM and ANQGSEA. CDR3 length: 11 residues. Deletions cut 4 bases from V and 2 bases from J, with 6 bases between. CDR3 residues: CSVATPYEQYF. The DNA of the CDR3 is TGCAGCGTTGCTACTCCCTACGAGCAGTACTTC.

This chain connects TRBV5-1 to TRBJ1-1; the D is unclear. CDR1 is SGHRS, CDR2 YFSETQ, per germline. Between the trimmed V and J ends, which lost 6 bases and 4 bases, there was a span of 10 bases. CDR3 length: 12 amino acids. The CDR3 protein is CASILLITEAFF. CDR3 DNA: TGCGCCAGCATCCTCTTGATCACTGAAGCTTTCTTT.

This clone has just one count. The chain is built from TRBV6-5 and TRBJ2-1; 8 nucleotides agree with TRBD1. The CDR3 covers 15 residues. V lost 7 bases, J lost 2 bases, and 7 bases stayed unmatched. The germline CDR1 and CDR2 sequences are MNHEY and SVGAGI. CDR3 amino acids: CASTLGQAPYNEQFF. The CDR3, as DNA: TGTGCCAGCACCCTGGGACAGGCTCCCTACAATGAGCAGTTCTTC.

On this clone itself: In the same sample, other DNA sequences code for this CDR3. This sequence joins TRBV7-3 and TRBJ2-3; possibly TRBD1 or TRBD2 for D (6 bases each). The V and J ends lost 4 bases and 2 bases respectively, with 10 bases between them. This CDR3 comprises 14 residues. Germline-derived CDR1 and CDR2 are SGHTA and FQGTGA. Written as DNA, the CDR3 is TGTGCCAGCAGCTCTTCGGGGGCCACAGATACGCAGTATTTT. Its translation is CASSSSGATDTQYF.

The V call is TRBV10-1, the J call TRBJ1-2; D is unresolved. Trimming took 2 bases from V and 4 from J, leaving 8 bases between them. The CDR3 length is 13 residues. Germline V gene lookup returns CDR1 WNHNN and CDR2 SYGVQD (reference sequence). The CDR3 nucleotides read TGCGCCAGCAGTGAGGGGCCCTCCTATGGCTACACCTTC. Protein product: CASSEGPSYGYTF.

The genes are TRBV15 and TRBJ2-4; 12 bases fit TRBD2. Germline V gene lookup returns CDR1 LNHNV and CDR2 YYDKDF (reference sequence). After removal of 8 bases from V and 4 bases from J, the junction contained 9 bases not matched to a gene. This CDR3 region has 16 residues. CDR3 in amino acids: CATWSGLAGGKNIQYF. Written as DNA, the CDR3 is TGTGCCACCTGGAGTGGGCTAGCGGGAGGGAAAAACATTCAGTACTTC.

The chain couples TRBV5-5 to TRBJ1-4, with 8 positions matching TRBD1. Trimming cost V 4 bases and J 7 bases; bases outside gene matches: 12. Germline CDR1 SGHKS, CDR2 YYEKEE (reference sequence). This CDR3 contains 16 residues. Here the CDR3 DNA reads TGTGCCAGCAGCCCAATTGGGCAGGGGGCATTTGAAAAACTGTTTTTT. This sequence encodes CASSPIGQGAFEKLFF.

The V gene is TRBV7-2, the J gene TRBJ2-4; no reliable D call. V was cut by 2 bases and J by 8 bases, with 19 bases left in between. This CDR3 contains 16 residues. Germline lookup yields CDR1 SGHTA and CDR2 FQGNSA. The CDR3 region is CASSLNGPTTQDIQYF. CDR3 nucleotides: TGTGCCAGCAGCTTAAATGGCCCCACAACTCAGGACATTCAGTACTTC.

V and J are TRBV7-8 and TRBJ2-7; D might be TRBD1 (5 bases). V gave up 7 bases and J gave up 2 bases, with 18 bases separating them. Germline lookup yields CDR1 SGHVS and CDR2 FQNEAQ. The CDR3 consists of 15 residues. CDR3 coding DNA: TGTGCCAGCAACCACGAAACGGCAGGGCCCTACGAGCAGTACTTC. Protein: CASNHETAGPYEQYF.

This clone was counted a single time. V is TRBV6-6 and J is TRBJ2-2; weak D call: TRBD2 (6 bases). Per germline, CDR1 MNHNY and CDR2 SVGAGI (reference sequence). The CDR3 consists of 15 residues. The V gene lost 0 bases and the J gene lost 4 bases, with 9 bases spanning the gap. CDR3 residues: CASSYSRLVTGELFF. Written as DNA, the CDR3 is TGTGCCAGCAGTTACTCGAGACTAGTCACCGGGGAGCTGTTTTTT.